What follows are 15 T cell receptor beta chains derived from one specimen sequenced in a study of cytomegalovirus exposure and HLA in healthy donors. Amplification used 60 Vbeta primers and 13 Jbeta primers. The method was immunoSEQ multiplex PCR; TCRdb's version includes in-frame clones alone and lacks a portion of them. The sample includes more than 140,000 clones, roughly 80% seen only once; the top ten take more than 2.5%. Sequenced sample: PBMCs. These receptors all stem from a man aged 40-55 years in good health and CMV-seronegative.

V usage is TRBV27 and J usage is TRBJ2-2, with TRBD1 as a possible D gene (6 bases). The CDR3 spans 16 residues. The V gene's germline CDR1 is MNHEY and CDR2 SMNVEV (reference sequence). The germline V and J ends were trimmed by 9 bases and 1 base, with 18 bases remaining between them. CDR3 sequence reads: CASLDLKQGNTGELFF. Written as DNA, the CDR3 is TGTGCCAGTCTCGATCTTAAACAGGGGAACACCGGGGAGCTGTTTTTT.

The rearrangement links TRBV6-1 to TRBJ1-1, with TRBD1 as a possible D gene (5 bases). Germline V gives CDR1 MNHNS, CDR2 SASEGT. V lost 5 bases, J lost 5 bases, and 6 bases lay in between. The CDR3 sequence is 11 residues long. The CDR3 is CASSWTTEAFF. In DNA form, the CDR3 reads TGTGCCAGCAGTTGGACAACTGAAGCTTTCTTT.

This chain joins TRBV11-1 and TRBJ2-3; TRBD1 aligns across 9 bases. Germline assignment: CDR1 SGHAT and CDR2 FQDESV (reference sequence). The CDR3 extends over 16 amino acids. Trimming at V came to 5 bases and at J to 3 bases, leaving 9 bases not matched to a gene. Here the CDR3 DNA reads TGTGCCAGCAGCACCTGGGACAGGGACAGAACAGATACGCAGTATTTT. Protein sequence: CASSTWDRDRTDTQYF.

The chain is built from TRBV11-2 and TRBJ2-2; the match to TRBD2 covers 7 bases. Germline lookup yields CDR1 SGHAT and CDR2 FQNNGV. This CDR3 is 15 amino acids long. V shed 5 bases and J 8 bases; nucleotides not matched to a gene: 11. The CDR3 protein is CASSPPGGKLGELFF. The CDR3 nucleotides are TGTGCCAGCAGCCCCCCCGGGGGGAAACTAGGGGAGCTGTTTTTT.

CDR3 amino acids: CASSLVGRVDTGELFF. Here the CDR3 DNA reads TGTGCCAGCAGCTTGGTAGGCAGGGTGGACACCGGGGAGCTGTTTTTT. The chain recombines TRBV5-4 with TRBJ2-2; D may be TRBD1 (5 bases). Per germline, CDR1 SGHNT and CDR2 YYREEE (reference sequence). This CDR3 is built from 16 residues. With 0 bases removed from V and 3 bases from J, the gap between germline ends came to 12 bases.

This chain uses TRBV9 with TRBJ1-6, with 7 bases fitting TRBD1. Per the germline V gene, CDR1 is SGDLS and CDR2 is YYNGEE. After removal of 2 bases from V and 2 bases from J, the junction contained 7 bases not matched to a gene. The CDR3 is 17 residues long. The CDR3, as DNA: TGTGCCAGCAGCGTTAATTCCAGGGGGACCTATAATTCACCCCTCCACTTT. This codes for CASSVNSRGTYNSPLHF.

The chain joins TRBV29-1 to TRBJ2-1; tentative D call: TRBD2 (7 bases). Germline lookup yields CDR1 SQVTM and CDR2 ANQGSEA. This CDR3 has 14 amino acids. Trimming pared 7 bases from V and 4 bases from J, leaving 17 bases between. CDR3 amino acids: CSARSGTTYNEQFF. Here the CDR3 DNA reads TGCAGCGCTAGGAGCGGGACAACTTACAATGAGCAGTTCTTC.

This clone came up a few times. The chain employs TRBV12-5 and TRBJ1-3; no clear D gene. V shed 0 bases and J shed 4 bases, with 10 bases lying between them. Looked up from germline, CDR1 is LGHNT and CDR2 is FRNRAP. This CDR3 has 15 amino acids. This CDR3 reads CASGLVEGAGNTIYF. CDR3 sequence (DNA): TGTGCTAGTGGTTTGGTTGAGGGAGCAGGAAACACCATATATTTT.

The CDR3 nucleotides are TGTGCCAGCAGCTCCGGACAGGTTGGCGAAAAACTGTTTTTT. Residues: CASSSGQVGEKLFF. V gene TRBV7-9 combines with J gene TRBJ1-4; 7 positions agree with TRBD1. The CDR3 sequence is 14 residues long. Trimming at V came to 4 bases and at J to 8 bases, leaving 7 bases not matched to a gene. The germline V gene encodes CDR1 SEHNR and CDR2 FQNEAQ (reference sequence).

The chain has TRBV28 and TRBJ2-7, with TRBD1 identical over 10 bases. J lost 5 bases, V lost 6 bases, and 7 bases had no gene match. The CDR3 covers 14 residues. Looked up from germline, CDR1 is MDHEN and CDR2 is SYDVKM. CDR3 residues: CASRSGTGANEQYF. CDR3 sequence (DNA): TGTGCCAGCAGGTCCGGGACAGGGGCCAACGAGCAGTACTTC.

V and J are TRBV20-1 and TRBJ2-3; D is unclear. The CDR3 spans 11 residues. V gave up 0 bases and J gave up 13 bases, with 11 bases separating them. The germline CDR1 and CDR2 sequences are DFQATT and SNEGSKA (reference sequence). The CDR3 coding sequence is TGCAGTGCTAGAGATAACCGAGAGAAGTATTTT. This sequence encodes CSARDNREKYF.

The rearrangement links TRBV5-4 to TRBJ2-7, with 10 bases identical to TRBD1. J was trimmed by 2 bases and V by 3 bases; bases with no gene match: 5. The CDR3 sequence is 15 residues long. Germline V gives CDR1 SGHNT, CDR2 YYREEE (reference sequence). CDR3 protein: CASSSGTGEAYEQYF. The DNA for the CDR3 is TGTGCCAGCAGCTCCGGGACAGGGGAAGCCTACGAGCAGTACTTC.

V is TRBV4-1 and J is TRBJ1-5; weak D call: TRBD1 (6 bases). The germline CDR1 and CDR2 sequences are MGHRA and YSYEKL. There are 16 residues in the CDR3. Trimming took 3 bases from V and 2 from J, leaving 14 bases between them. CDR3 sequence reads: CASSQGGGQGNQPQHF. The CDR3 bases are TGCGCCAGCAGCCAGGGAGGGGGGCAGGGCAATCAGCCCCAGCATTTT.

V is TRBV6-6 and J is TRBJ1-2; the D gene is possibly TRBD1 (5 bases). The germline CDR1 and CDR2 sequences are MNHNY and SVGAGI (reference sequence). The CDR3 spans 13 residues. V lost 5 bases and J lost 6, with 13 bases in between. The CDR3 protein is CASSHQGFDGYTF. The CDR3 DNA reads as TGTGCCAGCAGTCACCAGGGATTTGATGGCTACACCTTC.

The V gene is TRBV7-3, the J gene TRBJ2-5; 12 bases map to TRBD1. Germline CDR1 SGHTA, CDR2 FQGTGA. The CDR3 totals 15 residues. V lost 5 bases to trimming and J lost 5 bases; unmatched junction nucleotides: 6. CDR3 sequence (DNA): TGTGCCAGCAGCCAGGGACAGGGGGCGTCGGAGACCCAGTACTTC. Protein: CASSQGQGASETQYF.